This T cell receptor beta chain was documented in a study of Graves' ophthalmopathy and Graves' hyperthyroidism. Study background: Before any treatment was given, at initial diagnosis, peripheral blood was collected. Findings of the study overall: Detected in blood as well were most expanded thyroid clonotypes with frequency above 0.001.

A word on this clonotype: Its antigen is not known.

The study amplified TCR beta CDR3 regions using RNA transcripts. The library came from an HTBI-primed first-round RT-PCR and a second-round multiplex PCR. MiXCR, run by TCRdb on the multiplex PCR reads, gives a single entry per CDR3 protein. This table has nearly 400,000 distinct CDR3 sequences, about a sixth appearing once. V was clipped by 8 bases and J by 0 bases, with 10 bases between them. Germline values: CDR1 ENHRY, CDR2 SYGVKD. This CDR3 spans 13 amino acids. The V and J genes are TRBV10-3 and TRBJ1-1; weak D call: TRBD1 (6 bases). Specimen: peripheral blood. The origin of this receptor is a woman between 18 and 29 years old with Graves' ophthalmopathy. As DNA, the CDR3 is TGTGCCATCTGCAGGGGTTTGAACACTGAAGCTTTCTTT. Protein: CAICRGLNTEAFF.